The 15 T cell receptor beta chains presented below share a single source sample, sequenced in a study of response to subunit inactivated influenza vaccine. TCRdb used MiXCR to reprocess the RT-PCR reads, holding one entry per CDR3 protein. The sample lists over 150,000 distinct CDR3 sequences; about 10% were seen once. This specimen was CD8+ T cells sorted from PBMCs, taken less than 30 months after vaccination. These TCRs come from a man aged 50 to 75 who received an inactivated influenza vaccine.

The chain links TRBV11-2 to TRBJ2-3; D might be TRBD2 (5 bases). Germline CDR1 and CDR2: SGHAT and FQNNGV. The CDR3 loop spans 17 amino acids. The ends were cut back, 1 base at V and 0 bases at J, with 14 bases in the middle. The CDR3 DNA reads TGTGCCAGCAGCTTAGTCGGGGTCCGAACTAGCACAGATACGCAGTATTTT. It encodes CASSLVGVRTSTDTQYF.

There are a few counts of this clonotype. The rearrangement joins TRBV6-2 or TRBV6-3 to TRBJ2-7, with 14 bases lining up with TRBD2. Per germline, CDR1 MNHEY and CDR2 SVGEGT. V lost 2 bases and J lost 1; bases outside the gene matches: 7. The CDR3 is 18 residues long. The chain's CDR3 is CASSYAGLAGGISYEQYF. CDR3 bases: TGTGCCAGCAGTTACGCCGGACTAGCGGGAGGAATTTCCTACGAGCAGTACTTC.

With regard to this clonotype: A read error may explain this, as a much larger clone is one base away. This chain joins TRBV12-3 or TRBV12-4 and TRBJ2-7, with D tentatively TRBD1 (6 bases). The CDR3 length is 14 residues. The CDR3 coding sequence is TGTGCCCGCAGTTTTACAGGGTTCTCCTACGAGCAGTACTTC. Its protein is CARSFTGFSYEQYF.

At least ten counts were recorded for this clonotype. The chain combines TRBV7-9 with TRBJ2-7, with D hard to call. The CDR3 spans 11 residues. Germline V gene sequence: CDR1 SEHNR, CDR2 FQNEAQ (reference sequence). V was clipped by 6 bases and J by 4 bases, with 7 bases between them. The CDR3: CASRDGYEQYF. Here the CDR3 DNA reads TGTGCCAGCAGAGACGGATACGAGCAGTACTTC.

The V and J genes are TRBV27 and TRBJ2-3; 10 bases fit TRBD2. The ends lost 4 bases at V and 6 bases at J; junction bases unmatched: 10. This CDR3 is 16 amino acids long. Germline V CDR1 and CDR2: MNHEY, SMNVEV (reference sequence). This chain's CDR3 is CASSSSGGAEGDTQYF. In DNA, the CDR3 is TGTGCCAGCAGTTCCAGCGGGGGGGCGGAAGGGGATACGCAGTATTTT.

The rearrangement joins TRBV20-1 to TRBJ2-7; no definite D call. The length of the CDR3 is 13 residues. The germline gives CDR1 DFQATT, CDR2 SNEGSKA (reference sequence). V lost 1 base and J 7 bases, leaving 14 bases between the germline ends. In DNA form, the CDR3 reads TGCAGTGCTAGAGCCGGGCCAGGAGAAGAGCAGTACTTC. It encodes CSARAGPGEEQYF.

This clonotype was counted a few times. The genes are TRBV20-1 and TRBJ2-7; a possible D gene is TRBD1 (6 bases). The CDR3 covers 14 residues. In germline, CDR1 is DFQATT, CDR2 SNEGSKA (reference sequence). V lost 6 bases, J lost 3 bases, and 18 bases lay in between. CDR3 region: CSAPDRSLNYEQYF. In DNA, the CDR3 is TGCAGTGCCCCAGACAGGAGCTTAAACTACGAGCAGTACTTC.

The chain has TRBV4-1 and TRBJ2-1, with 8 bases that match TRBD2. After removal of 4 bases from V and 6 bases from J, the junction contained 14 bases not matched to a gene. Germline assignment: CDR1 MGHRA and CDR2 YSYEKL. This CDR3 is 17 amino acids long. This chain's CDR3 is CASSPIWGAGVSNEQFF. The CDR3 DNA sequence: TGCGCCAGCAGCCCTATCTGGGGAGCGGGAGTTTCCAATGAGCAGTTCTTC.

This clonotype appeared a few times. In DNA, the CDR3 is TGCGCCAGCAGCCAAGATATCGGGACAGTTATGGCTGAAGCTTTCTTT. Amino acids: CASSQDIGTVMAEAFF. The chain carries TRBV4-3 and TRBJ1-1, with 7 bases matching TRBD1. After removal of 0 bases from V and 6 bases from J, the junction contained 10 bases not matched to a gene. This CDR3 has 16 amino acids. Germline CDR1 LGHNA, CDR2 YSLEER.

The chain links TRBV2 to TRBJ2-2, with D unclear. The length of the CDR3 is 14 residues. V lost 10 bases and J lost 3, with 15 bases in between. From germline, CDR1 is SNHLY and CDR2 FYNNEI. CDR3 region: CAIRPLSDTGELFF. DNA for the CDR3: TGTGCCATCCGCCCGTTGTCGGACACCGGGGAGCTGTTTTTT.

The CDR3 spells CASSLGYGTETYEQYF. CDR3 in DNA: TGTGCCAGCAGCTTGGGATATGGGACAGAAACCTACGAGCAGTACTTC. The gene calls are TRBV5-6 and TRBJ2-7, with 7 bases that match TRBD1. With 0 bases clipped from V and 2 bases from J, the junction kept 8 bases outside the gene matches. The germline gives CDR1 SGHDT, CDR2 YYEEEE. The CDR3 loop spans 16 amino acids.

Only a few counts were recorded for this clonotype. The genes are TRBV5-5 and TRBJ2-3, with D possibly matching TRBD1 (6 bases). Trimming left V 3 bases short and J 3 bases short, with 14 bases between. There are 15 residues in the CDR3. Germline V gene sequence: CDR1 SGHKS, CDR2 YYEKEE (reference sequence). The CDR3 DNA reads TGTGCCAGCAGCTCCACAGGGTTCCGGACAGATACGCAGTATTTT. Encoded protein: CASSSTGFRTDTQYF.

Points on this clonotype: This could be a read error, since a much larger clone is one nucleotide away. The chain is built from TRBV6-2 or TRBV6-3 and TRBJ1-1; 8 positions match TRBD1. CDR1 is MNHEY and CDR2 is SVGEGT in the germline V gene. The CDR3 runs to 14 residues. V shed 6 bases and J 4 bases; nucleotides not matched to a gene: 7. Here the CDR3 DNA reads TGTGCCAGCAGACCGACAGGGGAGGGCACTGAAGCTTTCTTT. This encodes CASRPTGEGTEAFF.

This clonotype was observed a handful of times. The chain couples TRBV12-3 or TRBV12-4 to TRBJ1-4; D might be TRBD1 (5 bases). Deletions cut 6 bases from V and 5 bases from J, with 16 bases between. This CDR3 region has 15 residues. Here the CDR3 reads CASSLEGLINEKLFF. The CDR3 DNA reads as TGTGCCAGCAGCCTCGAGGGACTAATAAATGAAAAACTGTTTTTT.

In nucleotides, the CDR3 is TGCGCCAGCAGCCAAGATATTCGCAGCTATAGCAATCAGCCCCAGCATTTT. As protein: CASSQDIRSYSNQPQHF. This chain connects TRBV4-1 to TRBJ1-5; D remains unclear. Germline CDR1 and CDR2: MGHRA and YSYEKL. The CDR3 runs to 17 residues. V lost 0 bases and J 0 bases, leaving 12 bases between the germline ends.